The 2 T cell receptor beta chains given below trace back to one sample, sequenced in a study of Graves' ophthalmopathy and Graves' hyperthyroidism. Scientists amplified the TCR beta CDR3 regions from RNA transcripts. RT-PCR was first run with HTBI primers, then multiplex PCR in a second round. TCRdb reanalysed the multiplex PCR reads using MiXCR and keeps one entry per CDR3 protein. Counted here are hundreds of thousands of distinct CDR3 sequences, about a fifth occurring once; the ten biggest clones make up approximately 7%. The specimen was peripheral blood. The receptor set was obtained from a woman between 18 and 30 years old with stable Graves' hyperthyroidism. Some clones in this sample may be carry-over from other donors' samples.

This clonotype was counted only a few times. The CDR3 spells CASSLAKRTRDTTMYF. Written as DNA, the CDR3 is TGTGCCAGCAGCTTAGCGAAACGGACTCGGGACACCACAATGTACTTC. V is TRBV7-8 and J is TRBJ2-5; weak D call: TRBD1 (6 bases). The germline CDR1 and CDR2 sequences are SGHVS and FQNEAQ. This CDR3 spans 16 amino acids. V was shortened by 0 bases and J by 13 bases, with 24 bases between the two germline ends.

This clonotype has at least ten counts. The rearrangement links TRBV2 to TRBJ1-5; D perhaps matches TRBD1 (6 bases). CDR1 is SNHLY and CDR2 is FYNNEI in the germline V gene. V was trimmed by 8 bases and J by 5 bases, leaving 13 bases between them. The CDR3 runs to 13 residues. CDR3 DNA sequence: TGTGCCAGCCACAGGGTTAGGGATCAGCCCCAGCATTTT. As protein: CASHRVRDQPQHF.